These T cell receptor beta chains were read from a single sample in a study of blood T cell repertoires in COVID-19. Method: immunoSEQ multiplex PCR; TCRdb's copy keeps in-frame clones and lacks some. The table shows hundreds of thousands of clones, with 70% to 90% occurring only once. Material for sequencing was PBMCs or T cells enriched from blood (not recorded which). The receptors stem from a man aged 35 to 55 who had recovered from COVID-19. Both conserved end residues are part of each CDR3. Fields, in order: clone size, J gene, V gene, D gene, CDR3 DNA, CDR3 protein. A D gene is named only where the DNA matches it firmly. A clone size is listed for some rows: how often the clone was seen (once, few, many), or a class if it is expanded.

clone_size: -; j_call: TRBJ2-3; v_call: TRBV7-3; d_call: TRBD2; cdr3_nt: TGTGCCAGCAGCTCTAACGTCCAGCGGGGACCCACAGATACGCAGTATTTT; cdr3_aa: CASSSNVQRGPTDTQYF
clone_size: -; j_call: TRBJ2-7; v_call: TRBV5-1; d_call: TRBD1; cdr3_nt: TGCGCCAGCAGGTGGGACAGCTCCTACGAGCAGTACTTC; cdr3_aa: CASRWDSSYEQYF
clone_size: -; j_call: TRBJ1-3; v_call: TRBV28; d_call: -; cdr3_nt: TGTGCCAGCAGTTTTTTGGACAGCTCTGGAAACACCATATATTTT; cdr3_aa: CASSFLDSSGNTIYF
clone_size: -; j_call: TRBJ2-7; v_call: TRBV5-1; d_call: TRBD1; cdr3_nt: TGCGCCAGCAGCCCCCGGGACAGGGTCTACGAGCAGTACTTC; cdr3_aa: CASSPRDRVYEQYF
clone_size: -; j_call: TRBJ2-7; v_call: TRBV2; d_call: TRBD2; cdr3_nt: TGTGCCAGCAGTGAAGGCGTTTGGGCGGGAGTAGGGTACGAGCAGTACTTC; cdr3_aa: CASSEGVWAGVGYEQYF
clone_size: -; j_call: TRBJ2-7; v_call: TRBV5-1; d_call: TRBD1; cdr3_nt: TGCGCCAGCCGCAGGGGGTCAGACGAGCAGTACTTC; cdr3_aa: CASRRGSDEQYF
clone_size: once; j_call: TRBJ2-3; v_call: TRBV20-1; d_call: -; cdr3_nt: TGCAGTGCTAGTCGCTCACAGCTATCTAGCACAGATACGCAGTATTTT; cdr3_aa: CSASRSQLSSTDTQYF
clone_size: -; j_call: TRBJ1-2; v_call: TRBV7-9; d_call: TRBD1; cdr3_nt: TGTGCCAGCAGCTCCCCCGGGACAGCGGGCTACACCTTC; cdr3_aa: CASSSPGTAGYTF
clone_size: -; j_call: TRBJ1-5; v_call: TRBV6-2/TRBV6-3; d_call: TRBD1; cdr3_nt: TGTGCCAGCAGTTACTCGGGGGACAGGGCAAATCAGCCCCAGCATTTT; cdr3_aa: CASSYSGDRANQPQHF
clone_size: few; j_call: TRBJ1-2; v_call: TRBV7-3; d_call: TRBD1; cdr3_nt: TGTGCCAGCAGCCCTGCCGGACAGGGGGATTTCTATGGCTACACCTTC; cdr3_aa: CASSPAGQGDFYGYTF
clone_size: -; j_call: TRBJ1-4; v_call: TRBV19; d_call: TRBD1; cdr3_nt: TGTGCCAGCAGTCAAACAGGGGATCGGAGTGAAAAACTGTTTTTT; cdr3_aa: CASSQTGDRSEKLFF
clone_size: -; j_call: TRBJ1-6; v_call: TRBV7-2; d_call: TRBD1; cdr3_nt: TGTGCCAGCAGCGCCTTTACAGGGGGAAGCTCACCCCTCCACTTT; cdr3_aa: CASSAFTGGSSPLHF
clone_size: -; j_call: TRBJ2-1; v_call: TRBV7-2; d_call: -; cdr3_nt: TGTGCCAGCGGGCCATCCTACAATGAGCAGTTCTTC; cdr3_aa: CASGPSYNEQFF
clone_size: few; j_call: TRBJ2-1; v_call: TRBV7-3; d_call: -; cdr3_nt: TGTGCCAGCAGCTTAATAAGGCAGGGTAAAAATGAGCAGTTCTTC; cdr3_aa: CASSLIRQGKNEQFF
clone_size: -; j_call: TRBJ2-3; v_call: TRBV5-1; d_call: -; cdr3_nt: TGCGCCAGCAGCTTGGACGGTAGCACAGATACGCAGTATTTT; cdr3_aa: CASSLDGSTDTQYF
clone_size: once; j_call: TRBJ2-5; v_call: TRBV30; d_call: -; cdr3_nt: TGTGCCTGGAGTAGCGGAGAGACCCAGTACTTC; cdr3_aa: CAWSSGETQYF
clone_size: few; j_call: TRBJ1-5; v_call: TRBV7-3; d_call: -; cdr3_nt: TGTGCCAGCAGCTCGACAAACGGTCAGCCCCAGCATTTT; cdr3_aa: CASSSTNGQPQHF
clone_size: -; j_call: TRBJ1-3; v_call: TRBV5-1; d_call: -; cdr3_nt: TGCGCCAGCAGCTTGGACAGGGTCGGTTTGAGAAACACCATATATTTT; cdr3_aa: CASSLDRVGLRNTIYF
clone_size: -; j_call: TRBJ2-1; v_call: TRBV10-3; d_call: TRBD2; cdr3_nt: TGTGCCATCCATTCCAGGGAGGGCGGCTACAATGAGCAGTTCTTC; cdr3_aa: CAIHSREGGYNEQFF
clone_size: -; j_call: TRBJ1-5; v_call: TRBV28; d_call: -; cdr3_nt: TGTGCCAGCAGTTTAAAGGGGGTCGGCAATCAGCCCCAGCATTTT; cdr3_aa: CASSLKGVGNQPQHF
clone_size: -; j_call: TRBJ2-1; v_call: TRBV28; d_call: TRBD2; cdr3_nt: TGTGCCAGCAGCCCGCGACTAGCGGGAACCTATGAGCAGTTCTTC; cdr3_aa: CASSPRLAGTYEQFF
clone_size: -; j_call: TRBJ2-2; v_call: TRBV7-3; d_call: -; cdr3_nt: TGTGCCTCCGCTCTTATAGAGACCGGGGAGCTGTTTTTT; cdr3_aa: CASALIETGELFF
clone_size: -; j_call: TRBJ1-1; v_call: TRBV19; d_call: -; cdr3_nt: TGTGCCAGTTTCCACACCGGGACAAATAAAATGAACACTGAAGCTTTCTTT; cdr3_aa: CASFHTGTNKMNTEAFF
clone_size: -; j_call: TRBJ2-3; v_call: TRBV6-1; d_call: TRBD2; cdr3_nt: TGTGCCAGCAGTGAAAGCGGGAGCCCCACAGATACGCAGTATTTT; cdr3_aa: CASSESGSPTDTQYF
clone_size: -; j_call: TRBJ1-1; v_call: TRBV14; d_call: TRBD1; cdr3_nt: TGTGCCAGCAGCCAAGACGCCGGGACAGGGAAAGCTTTCTTT; cdr3_aa: CASSQDAGTGKAFF
clone_size: -; j_call: TRBJ2-7; v_call: TRBV3-1/TRBV3-2; d_call: TRBD1; cdr3_nt: TGTGCCAGCAGCCAAGTGGGACAGGGAACCTACGAGCAGTACTTC; cdr3_aa: CASSQVGQGTYEQYF
clone_size: once; j_call: TRBJ2-7; v_call: TRBV3-1/TRBV3-2; d_call: -; cdr3_nt: TGTGCCAGCAGCCAAGGAAGCGGGTTCTCCTACGAGCAGTACTTC; cdr3_aa: CASSQGSGFSYEQYF
clone_size: -; j_call: TRBJ1-1; v_call: TRBV7-9; d_call: -; cdr3_nt: TGTGCCAGCAGCGTTTTGGGAACCCGACGCGGGGCCACTGAAGCTTTCTTT; cdr3_aa: CASSVLGTRRGATEAFF
clone_size: -; j_call: TRBJ1-1; v_call: TRBV11-2; d_call: TRBD1; cdr3_nt: TGTGCCAGCAGCTTTCAGGGGGACACTGAAGCTTTCTTT; cdr3_aa: CASSFQGDTEAFF
clone_size: -; j_call: TRBJ1-2; v_call: TRBV5-1; d_call: -; cdr3_nt: TGCGCCAGCAGCTTGGACAGGGAAATTGATGGCTACACCTTC; cdr3_aa: CASSLDREIDGYTF
clone_size: -; j_call: TRBJ1-2; v_call: TRBV28; d_call: -; cdr3_nt: TGTGCCAGCAGTTTAGGGGCCGGCGTCTATGGCTACACCTTC; cdr3_aa: CASSLGAGVYGYTF
clone_size: -; j_call: TRBJ2-5; v_call: TRBV9; d_call: -; cdr3_nt: TGTGCCAGCTCCCCAGGGGCCTCCTTCCAAGAGACCCAGTACTTC; cdr3_aa: CASSPGASFQETQYF
clone_size: -; j_call: TRBJ1-1; v_call: TRBV7-2; d_call: -; cdr3_nt: TGTGCCAGCAGCCTTCTCCCGGAGGGCACTGAAGCTTTCTTT; cdr3_aa: CASSLLPEGTEAFF
clone_size: once; j_call: TRBJ2-3; v_call: TRBV5-1; d_call: TRBD1; cdr3_nt: TGCGCCAGCAGCTTGGAAGGGGGCGCCCCCACAGATACGCAGTATTTT; cdr3_aa: CASSLEGGAPTDTQYF
clone_size: -; j_call: TRBJ2-1; v_call: TRBV14; d_call: TRBD2; cdr3_nt: TGTGCCAGCAGCCAAGAGCGTCTAGCGGGAGGATCTGAGCAGTTCTTC; cdr3_aa: CASSQERLAGGSEQFF
clone_size: -; j_call: TRBJ1-3; v_call: TRBV6-5; d_call: TRBD1; cdr3_nt: TGTGCCATCAGACAGGGGAGCTCTGGAAACACCATATATTTT; cdr3_aa: CAIRQGSSGNTIYF
clone_size: -; j_call: TRBJ1-6; v_call: TRBV7-2; d_call: -; cdr3_nt: TGTGCCAGCAGCAGCCGGGGGGGGCAGGACTCACCCCTCCACTTT; cdr3_aa: CASSSRGGQDSPLHF
clone_size: few; j_call: TRBJ2-1; v_call: TRBV7-9; d_call: TRBD2; cdr3_nt: TGTGCCAGCAGAAGCGGGAGTAGCAATGAGCAGTTCTTC; cdr3_aa: CASRSGSSNEQFF
clone_size: -; j_call: TRBJ2-2; v_call: TRBV4-1; d_call: TRBD1; cdr3_nt: TGCGCCAGCAGCCAAGGACAGGGAAGGGGCGGGGAGCTGTTTTTT; cdr3_aa: CASSQGQGRGGELFF
clone_size: -; j_call: TRBJ2-3; v_call: TRBV6-2/TRBV6-3; d_call: TRBD2; cdr3_nt: TGTGCCAGCAGCTTAGCGGGGCTTAGCACAGATACGCAGTATTTT; cdr3_aa: CASSLAGLSTDTQYF
clone_size: -; j_call: TRBJ2-1; v_call: TRBV5-6; d_call: -; cdr3_nt: TGTGCCAGCAGCCAGTATTACAATGAGCAGTTCTTC; cdr3_aa: CASSQYYNEQFF
clone_size: -; j_call: TRBJ2-7; v_call: TRBV28; d_call: -; cdr3_nt: TGTGCCAGCAGTTCCGGAGAACACGAGCAGTACTTC; cdr3_aa: CASSSGEHEQYF
clone_size: -; j_call: TRBJ1-4; v_call: TRBV2; d_call: -; cdr3_nt: TGTGCCAGCAGTGACCCGGGCAGGGGTAATGAAAAACTGTTTTTT; cdr3_aa: CASSDPGRGNEKLFF
clone_size: few; j_call: TRBJ2-1; v_call: TRBV6-2/TRBV6-3; d_call: TRBD2; cdr3_nt: TGTGCCAGCAGTTACGGGACTAGCGGGAAGAGGTACAATGAGCAGTTCTTC; cdr3_aa: CASSYGTSGKRYNEQFF
clone_size: -; j_call: TRBJ2-5; v_call: TRBV12-3/TRBV12-4; d_call: -; cdr3_nt: TGTGCCAGCAGTTTGGTGGCGGGGACCCAGTACTTC; cdr3_aa: CASSLVAGTQYF
clone_size: -; j_call: TRBJ2-7; v_call: TRBV7-2; d_call: TRBD1; cdr3_nt: TGTGCCAGCAGCCTACAGGGGGCGCGTTCCTACGAGCAGTACTTC; cdr3_aa: CASSLQGARSYEQYF
clone_size: -; j_call: TRBJ2-5; v_call: TRBV5-1; d_call: TRBD1; cdr3_nt: TGCGCCAGCAGCTTGGAAGGGGGCTCGGGAGAGACCCAGTACTTC; cdr3_aa: CASSLEGGSGETQYF
clone_size: few; j_call: TRBJ2-7; v_call: TRBV30; d_call: -; cdr3_nt: TGTGCCTGGAGTCTCACAGGGACCGAGCAGTACTTC; cdr3_aa: CAWSLTGTEQYF
clone_size: -; j_call: TRBJ2-1; v_call: TRBV15; d_call: -; cdr3_nt: TGTGCCACCAGCAGAGATGGGGCGTCGTACAATGAGCAGTTCTTC; cdr3_aa: CATSRDGASYNEQFF